This T cell receptor beta chain was identified in a study of beta chain features in type 1 diabetes. Study background: Patients and healthy donors were similar in age, gender and cell yields.

V shed 3 bases and J 2 bases; nucleotides not matched to a gene: 8. The CDR3 covers 16 residues. The germline V gene encodes CDR1 SGHAT and CDR2 FQDESV (reference sequence). Expressed TCRB transcripts were sequenced after all isolated RNA was converted to cDNA. Some clones are missing from TCRdb's copy, which holds only in-frame ones; the method was immunoSEQ multiplex PCR. The sample carries under 50,000 clones, 66% recorded once. Points from the study as a whole: TCRB CDR3s from Type 1 diabetes patients were moderately but significantly shorter in all four CD4+ subsets.

In regard to this clone: Its target is unknown.

The chain is built from TRBV11-1 and TRBJ2-3; 7 nucleotides line up with TRBD1. The sequencing input was Tregs from blood. This receptor was obtained from a woman between 18 and 29 years old with type 1 diabetes. This chain's CDR3 is CASSLLTGDTTDTQYF. The DNA of the CDR3 is TGTGCCAGCAGCTTGCTTACAGGGGATACCACAGATACGCAGTATTTT.